The present T cell receptor (beta chain) was sequenced within a study of blood T cells in healthy people across ages. Study-level points and caveats: Aged donors had fewer naive CD4+ cells and lower diversity than long-lived donors.

PCR was performed a second time for roughly 7 to 12 cycles using a sample-barcoded 5' primer and a J-beta primer mix. MiXCR was run by TCRdb on the 5' RACE reads, yielding one entry per CDR3 protein. The data show about 680,000 distinct CDR3 sequences, around 45% seen once. Trimming left V 1 base short and J 5 bases short, with 12 bases between. Germline V gives CDR1 SGHRS, CDR2 YFSETQ. The CDR3 spans 14 residues. This clonotype has only a few counts. Its antigen is undetermined. This TCR derives from a woman in her sixties in good health. Sequenced input: blood. The V and J genes are TRBV5-1 and TRBJ2-5, with D maybe TRBD2 (5 bases). The CDR3 reads CASSLTGIWETQYF. The CDR3 nucleotides are TGCGCCAGCAGCTTGACCGGGATTTGGGAGACCCAGTACTTC.